These T cell receptor beta chains were read from a single sample in a study of T cells in Graves' hyperthyroidism and ophthalmopathy. TCRdb called the multiplex PCR reads again in MiXCR, with one record for every CDR3 protein. Counted here are 250,000 to 400,000 distinct CDR3 sequences, about an eighth occurring once; the ten biggest clones make up 34%. The sequencing sample was made of blood. The receptors were gathered from a woman aged 35 to 49 with Graves' ophthalmopathy. The CDR3 runs from the conserved cysteine through the conserved F or W. Each record gives: D gene, clone size, J gene, V gene, CDR3 DNA, CDR3 protein. A D gene is named only where the DNA matches it firmly. Clone size, where shown, is once, few, many, or a class for clones that have expanded.

D gene: TRBD2; clone size: many; J gene: TRBJ2-1; V gene: TRBV7-6; CDR3 DNA: TGTGCCAGCAGCATGCCAGCGGGAGGGATCAATGAGCAGTTCTTC; CDR3 protein: CASSMPAGGINEQFF
D gene: NA; clone size: many; J gene: TRBJ1-5; V gene: TRBV12-3/TRBV12-4; CDR3 DNA: TGTGCCAGCAGCTCACAGGGTGGTCAGCCCCAGCATTTT; CDR3 protein: CASSSQGGQPQHF
D gene: TRBD1; clone size: few; J gene: TRBJ2-1; V gene: TRBV10-2; CDR3 DNA: TGCGCCAGCAGTGACCAGACAGGGGTGGCCTACAATGAGCAGTTCTTC; CDR3 protein: CASSDQTGVAYNEQFF
D gene: NA; clone size: few; J gene: TRBJ1-4; V gene: TRBV20-1; CDR3 DNA: TGCAGTGCCAACAGTCCGACAGGCCTAAATGAAAAACTGTTTTTT; CDR3 protein: CSANSPTGLNEKLFF
D gene: TRBD2; clone size: NA; J gene: TRBJ2-1; V gene: TRBV20-1; CDR3 DNA: TGCAGTGCACGGACTAGCGGTATCCTCCCTAATGAGCAGTTCTTC; CDR3 protein: CSARTSGILPNEQFF
D gene: TRBD2; clone size: few; J gene: TRBJ2-2; V gene: TRBV7-2; CDR3 DNA: TGTGCCAGCAGCTTATTCGGGACTAGTGCCGGGGAGCTGTTTTTT; CDR3 protein: CASSLFGTSAGELFF
D gene: NA; clone size: many; J gene: TRBJ2-3; V gene: TRBV19; CDR3 DNA: TGTGCCAGTAGGGCTAGCGCCCCTAGCACAGATACGCAGTATTTT; CDR3 protein: CASRASAPSTDTQYF
D gene: NA; clone size: many; J gene: TRBJ2-2; V gene: TRBV28; CDR3 DNA: TGTGCCAGCAGTTTAGACAGGAACACCGGGGAGCTGTTTTTT; CDR3 protein: CASSLDRNTGELFF
D gene: NA; clone size: many; J gene: TRBJ2-7; V gene: TRBV10-3; CDR3 DNA: TGTGCCATCAGTGTGGAGGAGTTCTACGAGCAGTACTTC; CDR3 protein: CAISVEEFYEQYF
D gene: NA; clone size: many; J gene: TRBJ1-2; V gene: TRBV12-3/TRBV12-4; CDR3 DNA: TGTGCCAGCAGTCGCTCGACAGGAAACTATGGCTACACCTTC; CDR3 protein: CASSRSTGNYGYTF
D gene: TRBD1; clone size: many; J gene: TRBJ2-7; V gene: TRBV11-3; CDR3 DNA: TGTGCCAGCAGCTTAGGTTCCTGGGACAGGAGTTCCTACGAGCAGTACTTC; CDR3 protein: CASSLGSWDRSSYEQYF
D gene: NA; clone size: few; J gene: TRBJ2-2; V gene: TRBV9; CDR3 DNA: TGTGCCAGCAGCGTATCCTCGGCCCCGAACACCGGGGAGCTGTTTTTT; CDR3 protein: CASSVSSAPNTGELFF
D gene: TRBD1; clone size: few; J gene: TRBJ2-2; V gene: TRBV19; CDR3 DNA: TGTGCCAGTAGTACCCCCGACAGGGGGCGTACCGGGGAGCTGTTTTTT; CDR3 protein: CASSTPDRGRTGELFF
D gene: NA; clone size: few; J gene: TRBJ2-5; V gene: TRBV7-6; CDR3 DNA: TGTGCCAGCAGCTTAACGACTGGGACGCAAGAGACCCAGTACTTC; CDR3 protein: CASSLTTGTQETQYF
D gene: NA; clone size: many; J gene: TRBJ2-3; V gene: TRBV6-1; CDR3 DNA: TGTGCCAGCATGGGAGGACTGAGGGCAGATACGCAGTATTTT; CDR3 protein: CASMGGLRADTQYF
D gene: NA; clone size: few; J gene: TRBJ2-7; V gene: TRBV7-9; CDR3 DNA: TGTGCCAGCAGCTTTACGTCCGGGACGGCCTTTGACTACGAGCAGTACTTC; CDR3 protein: CASSFTSGTAFDYEQYF